The rows below give T cell receptor beta chains drawn from one sample of a study of cytomegalovirus exposure and HLA in healthy donors. Measured with immunoSEQ multiplex PCR; TCRdb has only the in-frame clones, and not every one. The table has 190,000 or so clones, roughly 78% seen once. Sequenced: PBMCs. These receptors were collected from a girl aged 10-17 years in good health and CMV-seropositive. Both conserved end residues are part of each CDR3. D genes are given only for firm matches. Some rows have no size entry. The others give once, few or many, or a class for an expanded clone.

cdr3_length,clone_size,v_call,d_call,j_call,cdr3_aa,cdr3_nt
16,.,TRBV15,TRBD1,TRBJ2-2,CATSRTGTGGPGELFF,TGTGCCACCAGCAGAACCGGGACAGGGGGCCCCGGGGAGCTGTTTTTT
15,few,TRBV11-2,.,TRBJ1-4,CASSLLGGVHEKLFF,TGTGCCAGCAGCTTATTAGGGGGGGTGCATGAAAAACTGTTTTTT
17,.,TRBV18,TRBD2,TRBJ2-7,CASSPSFGLAGTYEQYF,TGTGCCAGCTCACCGTCCTTTGGACTAGCGGGCACCTACGAGCAGTACTTC
13,.,TRBV7-9,.,TRBJ2-3,CASSLVGSDTQYF,TGTGCCAGCAGCTTAGTCGGTTCAGATACGCAGTATTTT
16,.,TRBV7-9,TRBD1,TRBJ2-7,CASSLAGTGGTYEQYF,TGTGCCAGCAGCTTAGCCGGGACAGGGGGTACCTACGAGCAGTACTTC
16,.,TRBV12-5,.,TRBJ2-7,CASGLVLDRESVEQYF,TGTGCTAGTGGTTTGGTACTGGACAGAGAATCGGTCGAGCAGTACTTC
14,once,TRBV6-4,.,TRBJ1-5,CASFAIHSNQPQHF,TGTGCCAGTTTTGCGATCCATAGCAATCAGCCCCAGCATTTT
13,.,TRBV7-6,TRBD1,TRBJ2-3,CASSFSGQGAKYF,TGTGCCAGCAGCTTCTCCGGACAGGGGGCAAAGTATTTT
15,few,TRBV29-1,TRBD1,TRBJ1-2,CSVEEQGTGDYGYTF,TGCAGCGTTGAAGAGCAGGGGACAGGGGACTATGGCTACACCTTC
12,.,TRBV29-1,.,TRBJ2-7,CSVGEGEYEQYF,TGCAGCGTTGGTGAGGGGGAATACGAGCAGTACTTC
17,.,TRBV5-4,TRBD2,TRBJ2-2,CASSLARGGGAPGELFF,TGTGCCAGCAGCTTGGCCCGCGGCGGGGGGGCCCCCGGGGAGCTGTTTTTT
17,.,TRBV5-6,TRBD2,TRBJ2-4,CASSFRGGDRDKNIQYF,TGTGCCAGCAGCTTCCGCGGGGGGGATCGGGACAAAAACATTCAGTACTTC
15,.,TRBV9,.,TRBJ2-7,CASSVGWAGDNEQYF,TGTGCCAGCAGCGTAGGGTGGGCAGGGGACAACGAGCAGTACTTC
14,.,TRBV4-1,TRBD2,TRBJ2-3,CASSFGGGPDTQYF,TGCGCCAGCAGCTTCGGGGGGGGCCCAGATACGCAGTATTTT
15,.,TRBV7-2,TRBD1,TRBJ1-5,CASSPTGGEGQPQHF,TGTGCCAGCAGCCCAACAGGGGGTGAGGGTCAGCCCCAGCATTTT
13,once,TRBV5-1,.,TRBJ2-7,CASSLGQYYEQYF,TGCGCCAGCAGCTTGGGGCAGTACTACGAGCAGTACTTC
17,.,TRBV18,.,TRBJ2-7,CASSPEVDSPSSYEQYF,TGTGCCAGCTCACCAGAGGTAGATTCCCCGTCTTCCTACGAGCAGTACTTC
16,.,TRBV5-1,TRBD2,TRBJ2-2,CASSLAEAGRTGELFF,TGCGCCAGCAGCTTGGCGGAAGCGGGGCGCACCGGGGAGCTGTTTTTT
15,.,TRBV6-8,TRBD2,TRBJ2-5,CASSYLAGAEETQYF,TGTGCCAGCAGTTACCTAGCGGGGGCTGAAGAGACCCAGTACTTC
16,.,TRBV2,.,TRBJ1-6,CASRDPSGASNSPLHF,TGTGCCAGCAGAGATCCGTCAGGGGCCTCGAATTCACCCCTCCACTTT
11,.,TRBV6-1,.,TRBJ2-7,CASSDTYEQYF,TGTGCCAGCAGCGACACCTACGAGCAGTACTTC
14,.,TRBV25-1,TRBD2,TRBJ2-3,CASSDSLAGDTQYF,TGTGCCAGCAGTGATAGTCTAGCGGGGGATACGCAGTATTTT
14,.,TRBV9,.,TRBJ2-1,CASSVGGRPNEQFF,TGTGCCAGCAGCGTAGGGGGCCGCCCGAATGAGCAGTTCTTC
13,.,TRBV5-6,TRBD1,TRBJ2-7,CASSKRDSYEQYF,TGTGCCAGCAGCAAAAGGGACAGCTACGAGCAGTACTTC
15,.,TRBV6-5,TRBD1,TRBJ2-1,CASRRQGSSYNEQFF,TGTGCCAGCAGGCGACAGGGAAGCTCCTACAATGAGCAGTTCTTC
16,.,TRBV5-8,.,TRBJ2-2,CASSPLSAGYTGELFF,TGTGCCAGCAGCCCATTGTCGGCAGGGTACACCGGGGAGCTGTTTTTT
17,.,TRBV12-5,.,TRBJ1-3,CASGLVRPGQGGNTIYF,TGTGCTAGTGGTTTGGTACGGCCTGGGCAGGGAGGAAACACCATATATTTT
14,.,TRBV7-6,TRBD1,TRBJ2-5,CASSPGQLQETQYF,TGTGCCAGCAGCCCGGGACAGCTACAAGAGACCCAGTACTTC
14,.,TRBV30,TRBD1,TRBJ1-5,CAWSAKGAGQPQHF,TGTGCCTGGAGCGCCAAGGGGGCGGGTCAGCCCCAGCATTTT
19,.,TRBV7-6,TRBD2,TRBJ2-5,CASSLSLRGSSGGAKTQYF,TGTGCCAGCAGCTTATCACTCAGGGGGAGTAGCGGGGGGGCGAAGACCCAGTACTTC
15,few,TRBV6-1,.,TRBJ2-7,CASSGTGTTPYEQYF,TGTGCCAGCAGTGGGACCGGGACAACCCCCTACGAGCAGTACTTC
15,.,TRBV19,.,TRBJ2-6,CGPGSRLRGANVLTF,TGTGGCCCGGGAAGCCGGCTCAGAGGGGCCAACGTCCTGACTTTC
14,.,TRBV5-1,TRBD1,TRBJ2-7,CASSYGQEYYEQYF,TGCGCCAGCAGCTACGGACAGGAATACTACGAGCAGTACTTC
16,.,TRBV10-1,.,TRBJ2-3,CASSESTGILGDTQYF,TGCGCCAGCAGTGAGTCCACAGGGATCTTAGGAGATACGCAGTATTTT
14,.,TRBV9,.,TRBJ1-4,CASGPQFSNEKLFF,TGTGCCAGCGGGCCCCAATTCTCTAATGAAAAACTGTTTTTT
12,.,TRBV6-5,.,TRBJ2-7,CASRQTDYEQYF,TGTGCCAGCAGACAGACCGACTACGAGCAGTACTTC
12,.,TRBV7-9,.,TRBJ1-4,CASSPRVGELFF,TGTGCCAGCAGCCCCAGGGTAGGGGAACTGTTTTTT
14,.,TRBV21-1,.,TRBJ2-7,CASSIRGRLEEQYF,TGTGCCAGCTCCATCAGGGGGCGCTTGGAGGAGCAGTACTTC
14,few,TRBV18,.,TRBJ2-3,CASSPLLSTDTQYF,TGTGCCAGCTCACCACTCCTAAGCACAGATACGCAGTATTTT
15,.,TRBV5-4,.,TRBJ1-6,CASRSRGGIDSPLHF,TGTGCCAGCAGGTCGCGGGGGGGTATAGATTCACCCCTCCACTTT
12,.,TRBV30,.,TRBJ2-5,CAWEGGAGTQYF,TGTGCCTGGGAAGGAGGGGCCGGGACCCAGTACTTC